Presented here are 30 T cell receptor beta chains from one specimen sequenced in a study of blood T cell repertoires in COVID-19. Method: immunoSEQ multiplex PCR; TCRdb's copy keeps in-frame clones and lacks some. The table has some 700,000 clones, around 89% seen once. Sequencing input: peripheral blood. The receptors were sampled from a woman aged 18-29 years with acute or convalescent COVID-19.

The chain employs TRBV9 and TRBJ1-2; D is perhaps TRBD1 (6 bases). The germline CDR1 and CDR2 sequences are SGDLS and YYNGEE. This CDR3 region has 14 residues. V was trimmed by 3 bases and J by 7 bases, leaving 16 bases between them. CDR3 loop: CASSEGSGVGGYTF. The CDR3 coding sequence is TGTGCCAGCAGCGAGGGGTCAGGGGTGGGTGGCTACACCTTC.

The rearrangement links TRBV19 to TRBJ1-2; D remains unclear. Germline CDR1 reads LNHDA; CDR2 reads SQIVND (reference sequence). CDR3 length: 13 residues. Trimming left V 1 base short and J 5 bases short, with 8 bases between. The CDR3 region is CASSIASGYGYTF. CDR3 nucleotide sequence: TGTGCCAGTAGTATAGCCTCGGGGTATGGCTACACCTTC.

The genes are TRBV21-1 and TRBJ2-7; TRBD1 was called by the table and not checked on the DNA. TRBV21-1 is a pseudogene locus. This CDR3 has 14 amino acids. The CDR3 protein is CASSPRQRPYEQYF. The CDR3 coding sequence is TGTGCCAGCAGCCCTCGACAGAGACCCTACGAGCAGTACTTC.

The genes are TRBV6-6 and TRBJ2-7; D perhaps matches TRBD1 (5 bases). The germline V gene has CDR1 MNHNY and CDR2 SVGAGI (reference sequence). The CDR3 is 13 residues long. V dropped 5 bases and J dropped 3 bases, with 11 bases sitting between them. CDR3 region: CASSLRESYEQYF. Written as DNA, the CDR3 is TGTGCCAGCAGTCTCAGGGAAAGCTACGAGCAGTACTTC.

The rearrangement links TRBV6-5 to TRBJ1-2; the match to TRBD1 covers 8 bases. The germline gives CDR1 MNHEY, CDR2 SVGAGI. This CDR3 is built from 15 residues. V lost 0 bases and J lost 6; bases outside the gene matches: 6. The DNA for the CDR3 is TGTGCCAGCAGTTACTCGGGCCAGGGGGCGCATGGCTACACCTTC. The encoded protein is CASSYSGQGAHGYTF.

This clone was found a few times. The CDR3 region has the DNA TGCAGCGTTGATGGCGGGACCCGTTCCTACGAGCAGTACTTC. Translation: CSVDGGTRSYEQYF. This chain links TRBV29-1 with TRBJ2-7, with D perhaps TRBD2 (6 bases). This CDR3 is built from 14 residues. Germline CDR1 and CDR2: SQVTM and ANQGSEA. With 3 bases removed from V and 1 base from J, the gap between germline ends came to 13 bases.

V gene TRBV6-1 combines with J gene TRBJ1-5; D possibly corresponds to TRBD1 (6 bases). Trimming removed 3 bases from V and 2 bases from J, with 17 bases in between. Germline CDR1 is MNHNS and CDR2 is SASEGT. The CDR3 consists of 17 residues. CDR3 bases: TGTGCCAGCAGTGAGGGTCGAGGGGGGGGTCGCAATCAGCCCCAGCATTTT. It yields the protein CASSEGRGGGRNQPQHF.

The V gene is TRBV21-1, the J gene TRBJ2-5; whether TRBD1, the table's D call, matches the DNA was not checked. TRBV21-1 is designated a pseudogene. The CDR3 is 10 amino acids. The DNA of the CDR3 is TGTGCCAGCAGCGGCCAGACCCAGTACTTC. This codes for CASSGQTQYF.

The chain joins TRBV19 to TRBJ2-1, with D possibly matching TRBD2 (7 bases). The V end was cut by 6 bases, the J end by 6 bases, with 21 bases between. Germline V CDR1 and CDR2: LNHDA, SQIVND (reference sequence). The CDR3 totals 16 residues. In nucleotides, the CDR3 is TGTGCCAGTAGGAGGGGGGGTTCGGTGGACTTCAATGAGCAGTTCTTC. It yields the protein CASRRGGSVDFNEQFF.

There are a few counts of this clone. The V and J genes are TRBV19 and TRBJ2-7, with D possibly being TRBD1 (5 bases). V was clipped by 4 bases and J by 0 bases, with 7 bases between them. The CDR3 is 13 residues long. In germline, CDR1 is LNHDA, CDR2 SQIVND (reference sequence). In DNA form, the CDR3 reads TGTGCCAGTAGTAAGGGGCACTCCTACGAGCAGTACTTC. Translated, it gives CASSKGHSYEQYF.

V and J are TRBV24-1 and TRBJ1-3; 8 bases fit TRBD1. Per the germline V gene, CDR1 is KGHDR and CDR2 is SFDVKD. The ends lost 9 bases at V and 7 bases at J; junction bases unmatched: 7. The CDR3 runs 13 residues. Here the CDR3 reads CATGDRQGNTIYF. CDR3 nucleotides: TGTGCCACCGGGGACAGGCAGGGGAACACCATATATTTT.

The count of this clone is one. The rearrangement uses TRBV6-5 and TRBJ1-2; 11 positions match TRBD1. This CDR3 is built from 15 residues. Losses at the gene ends were 2 bases for V and 5 bases for J; bases not matched to a gene: 4. The germline V gene encodes CDR1 MNHEY and CDR2 SVGAGI. CDR3 residues: CASSYRGQGGYGYTF. CDR3 DNA: TGTGCCAGCAGTTACCGGGGACAGGGGGGGTATGGCTACACCTTC.

This rearrangement joins TRBV19 to TRBJ1-2; 8 nucleotides align to TRBD1. Germline CDR1 reads LNHDA; CDR2 reads SQIVND (reference sequence). The CDR3 runs to 15 residues. With V trimmed by 7 bases and J by 2 bases, 9 bases remained unmatched. The CDR3 bases are TGTGCCAGTACCCGAGGGAGGACAGGGAACTATGGCTACACCTTC. It yields the protein CASTRGRTGNYGYTF.

The chain employs TRBV3-1 (or the pseudogene TRBV3-2) and TRBJ2-1, with D tentatively TRBD2 (5 bases). The germline V gene encodes CDR1 LGHDT and CDR2 YNNKEL (reference sequence). The CDR3 runs to 13 residues. The V end was cut by 0 bases, the J end by 15 bases, with 15 bases between. CDR3 region: CASSQDLTRYAFF. Written as DNA, the CDR3 is TGTGCCAGCAGCCAAGATCTTACTAGGTATGCGTTCTTC.

The V gene is TRBV10-3, the J gene TRBJ1-3; 7 bases agree with TRBD1. CDR1 is ENHRY and CDR2 is SYGVKD in the germline V gene. J was trimmed by 7 bases and V by 10 bases; bases with no gene match: 13. The CDR3 is made up of 14 amino acids. This CDR3 reads CATTGAPPVNTIYF. CDR3 sequence (DNA): TGTGCCACAACAGGGGCGCCTCCTGTGAACACCATATATTTT.

The chain employs TRBV28 and TRBJ2-7, with TRBD1 identical over 8 bases. CDR3 length: 15 residues. V lost 4 bases and J lost 4; bases outside the gene matches: 9. Germline values: CDR1 MDHEN, CDR2 SYDVKM. CDR3 DNA: TGTGCCAGCAGTTCCTACGACAGGGGTGGGTACGAGCAGTACTTC. Amino acid sequence: CASSSYDRGGYEQYF. Together with reference TRBV28 and TRBJ2-7, the CDR3 gives the full variable domain: DVKVTQSSRYLVKRTGEKVFLECVQDMDHENMFWYRQDPGLGLRLIYFSYDVKMKEKGDIPEGYSVSREKKERFSLILESASTNQTSMYLCASSSYDRGGYEQYFGPGTRLTVT.

Here the CDR3 reads CASQGQGANTGELFF. The CDR3 region has the DNA TGTGCCAGCCAGGGACAGGGGGCGAACACCGGGGAGCTGTTTTTT. The chain is built from TRBV2 and TRBJ2-2, with 11 bases fitting TRBD1. CDR3 length equals 15 residues. The V gene's germline CDR1 is SNHLY and CDR2 FYNNEI. The J segment lost 0 bases and the V segment lost 8 bases, leaving 2 bases of the junction unmatched.

The gene calls are TRBV24-1 and TRBJ1-4; perhaps TRBD1 as D (5 bases). The CDR3 length is 15 residues. V lost 4 bases and J 7 bases, leaving 15 bases between the germline ends. The V gene's germline CDR1 is KGHDR and CDR2 SFDVKD. DNA for the CDR3: TGTGCCACCAGTGACTCCCGGGGGGAGGGTGAAAAACTGTTTTTT. Residues: CATSDSRGEGEKLFF.

The J gene is TRBJ2-7, the V gene TRBV27, with 10 positions matching TRBD1. The CDR3 runs to 15 residues. J gave up 0 bases and V 4 bases, and 3 bases lay outside the gene matches. Germline V gene data show CDR1 as MNHEY and CDR2 as SMNVEV (reference sequence). In DNA, the CDR3 is TGTGCCAGCAGTTGGACAGGGGGGATCTCCTACGAGCAGTACTTC. Translating gives CASSWTGGISYEQYF.

The chain joins TRBV10-3 to TRBJ1-1, with TRBD1 as a possible D gene (5 bases). The CDR3 contains 12 residues. V was shortened by 4 bases and J by 5 bases, with 8 bases between the two germline ends. CDR1 and CDR2 from the germline V gene are ENHRY and SYGVKD. The CDR3 here is CAISVGHTEAFF. CDR3 bases: TGTGCCATCAGTGTGGGGCATACTGAAGCTTTCTTT.

The V and J genes are TRBV12-3 or TRBV12-4 and TRBJ1-1; 9 positions match TRBD1. V lost 3 bases and J lost 9; bases outside the gene matches: 2. This CDR3 has 12 amino acids. CDR3 DNA: TGTGCCAGCAGTTTTGGGACAGGGAAAGCTTTCTTT. Its protein product is CASSFGTGKAFF.

In nucleotides, the CDR3 is TGCGCCAGCAGCTTTACGACAGGGGGGCTCAATGAAAAACTGTTTTTT. Residues: CASSFTTGGLNEKLFF. The rearrangement joins TRBV5-1 to TRBJ1-4; 9 nucleotides align to TRBD1. Germline CDR1 is SGHRS and CDR2 is YFSETQ. Losses at the gene ends were 2 bases for V and 5 bases for J; bases not matched to a gene: 7. This CDR3 has 16 residues.

The rearrangement uses TRBV7-2 and TRBJ1-1; no reliable D call. The CDR3 loop spans 14 amino acids. Germline loops: CDR1 SGHTA, CDR2 FQGNSA. The V gene lost 1 base and the J gene lost 7 bases, with 13 bases spanning the gap. The CDR3 reads CASSLGWAALEAFF. The DNA of the CDR3 is TGTGCCAGCAGCTTAGGATGGGCAGCTCTTGAAGCTTTCTTT.

This sequence joins TRBV30 and TRBJ2-1; the D is unclear. Germline loops: CDR1 GTSNPN, CDR2 SVGIG (reference sequence). The CDR3 totals 12 residues. With 0 bases removed from V and 7 bases from J, the gap between germline ends came to 7 bases. In nucleotides, the CDR3 is TGTGCCTGGAGTGTTGTGGAGAATGAGCAGTTCTTC. Translating it yields CAWSVVENEQFF.

V gene TRBV24-1 combines with J gene TRBJ1-1; D possibly corresponds to TRBD1 (5 bases). Germline V CDR1 and CDR2: KGHDR, SFDVKD. The ends were cut back, 4 bases at V and 5 bases at J, with 10 bases in the middle. The CDR3 has 13 amino acids. The CDR3 sequence is CATSDPDSTEAFF. The CDR3 DNA sequence: TGTGCCACCAGTGACCCCGACAGTACTGAAGCTTTCTTT.

This clone has more than one count but fewer than ten. The chain joins TRBV2 to TRBJ1-5; no reliable D call. Trimming left V 5 bases short and J 6 bases short, with 11 bases between. The germline V gene encodes CDR1 SNHLY and CDR2 FYNNEI. The CDR3 is 13 amino acids. The chain's CDR3 is CASSQDTGQPQHF. In DNA form, the CDR3 reads TGTGCCAGCAGTCAAGACACGGGTCAGCCCCAGCATTTT.

The J gene is TRBJ1-6, the V gene TRBV5-1, with TRBD1 matching 7 bases. Germline trimming cut 4 bases from V and 7 bases from J; bases unmatched to any gene: 8. In germline, CDR1 is SGHRS, CDR2 YFSETQ. The CDR3 runs 15 residues. The CDR3 DNA sequence: TGCGCCAGCAGCACGGAGGGACAGCCGAATTCACCCCTCCACTTT. It specifies CASSTEGQPNSPLHF.

This chain links TRBV6-6 with TRBJ2-1; D unclear. Germline CDR1 is MNHNY and CDR2 is SVGAGI (reference sequence). The CDR3 spans 13 residues. The V gene lost 4 bases and the J gene lost 5 bases, with 9 bases spanning the gap. In DNA form, the CDR3 reads TGTGCCAGCAGTTTTACCCGGGACAATGAGCAGTTCTTC. It translates to CASSFTRDNEQFF.

This chain uses TRBV19 with TRBJ1-2, with 7 bases matching TRBD1. The V and J ends lost 5 bases and 1 base, in that order; junction bases with no gene match: 16. The germline gives CDR1 LNHDA, CDR2 SQIVND (reference sequence). This CDR3 has 18 residues. CDR3 coding DNA: TGTGCCAGTAGTGTACGGGACAGCTTCATCGGGGGTAACTATGGCTACACCTTC. This sequence encodes CASSVRDSFIGGNYGYTF.

This clone was seen a handful of times. The V call is TRBV7-2, the J call TRBJ2-1, with a possible D match to TRBD2 (6 bases). There are 13 residues in the CDR3. V gave up 5 bases and J gave up 10 bases, with 15 bases separating them. CDR1 is SGHTA, CDR2 FQGNSA, per germline. Written as DNA, the CDR3 is TGTGCCAGCAGCATCAAGGGACGGGAGGAGCAGTTCTTC. This sequence encodes CASSIKGREEQFF. Full variable domain (missing parts from reference TRBV7-2 and TRBJ2-1): GAGVSQSPSNKVTEKGKDVELRCDPISGHTALYWYRQSLGQGLEFLIYFQGNSAPDKSGLPSDRFSAERTGGSVSTLTIQRTQQEDSAVYLCASSIKGREEQFFGPGTRLTVL.